This passage covers 21 T cell receptor beta chains from one sample sequenced in a study of siplizumab effects on memory and regulatory T cells. Assay used: immunoSEQ multiplex PCR; TCRdb lists only in-frame clones, some missing. Of 70,000 or so clones detected, about 89% appear once; the ten largest clones hold roughly 29%. Sequencing was carried out using CD8+ T cells sorted from blood. These receptor sequences come from a human donor in good health.

V gene TRBV6-6 combines with J gene TRBJ1-1; D is ambiguous. Trimming took 4 bases from V and 5 from J, leaving 17 bases between them. This CDR3 is built from 15 residues. The germline V gene has CDR1 MNHNY and CDR2 SVGAGI (reference sequence). The CDR3 sequence is CASSFLPVEETEAFF. The CDR3 DNA is TGTGCCAGCAGTTTCCTACCGGTTGAAGAGACTGAAGCTTTCTTT.

The CDR3 protein is CASSTTGGHEQFF. Here the CDR3 DNA reads TGTGCCAGCAGCACGACAGGGGGCCATGAGCAGTTCTTC. This chain links TRBV5-4 with TRBJ2-1; 10 bases fit TRBD1. CDR1 SGHNT and CDR2 YYREEE come from the germline V gene (reference sequence). V lost 4 bases, J lost 8 bases, and 3 bases stayed unmatched. CDR3 length equals 13 residues.

The rearrangement uses TRBV19 and TRBJ1-3, with a possible D match to TRBD1 (5 bases). From germline, CDR1 is LNHDA and CDR2 SQIVND (reference sequence). Between the trimmed V and J ends, which lost 4 bases and 4 bases, there was a span of 5 bases. This CDR3 spans 12 amino acids. CDR3 sequence (DNA): TGTGCCAGTAGTAGGGGCGGAAACACCATATATTTT. Protein: CASSRGGNTIYF.

The rearrangement links TRBV21-1 to TRBJ1-4. TRBV21-1 is listed as a pseudogene. The CDR3 length is 11 residues. The CDR3 DNA reads as TGTGCCAGCAGCAAAGATGAAAAACTGTTTTTT. Encoded protein: CASSKDEKLFF.

Notes on this clone: With only one base between it and a far larger clone, this is likely a read error. The rearrangement links TRBV4-2 to TRBJ1-5; D might be TRBD1 (5 bases). The V gene's germline CDR1 is LGHNA and CDR2 YNFKEQ. This CDR3 comprises 16 residues. Trimming took 2 bases from V and 3 from J, leaving 14 bases between them. Written as DNA, the CDR3 is TGTGCCAGCAGCCAAATTAGCGGGGGAAACAATCAGCCCCAGCATTTT. It yields the protein CASSQISGGNNQPQHF.

This clone was observed once. This chain uses TRBV7-9 with TRBJ1-2, with 7 nucleotides matching TRBD1. CDR1 is SEHNR and CDR2 is FQNEAQ in the germline V gene (reference sequence). The CDR3 has 14 amino acids. The J segment lost 1 base and the V segment lost 6 bases, leaving 5 bases of the junction unmatched. This CDR3 reads CASRYRDSNYGYTF. The CDR3 bases are TGTGCCAGCAGATATCGGGACAGTAACTATGGCTACACCTTC. The variable domain in full, with the rest retrieved from reference TRBV7-9 and TRBJ1-2, is DTGVSQNPRHKITKRGQNVTFRCDPISEHNRLYWYRQTLGQGPEFLTYFQNEAQLEKSRLLSDRFSAERPKGSFSTLEIQRTEQGDSAMYLCASRYRDSNYGYTFGSGTRLTVV.

V gene TRBV5-1 combines with J gene TRBJ1-2; D gene unclear. V dropped 0 bases and J dropped 2 bases, with 20 bases sitting between them. The germline CDR1 and CDR2 sequences are SGHRS and YFSETQ. This CDR3 has 18 residues. CDR3: CASSLAMVLTAANYGYTF. DNA of the CDR3: TGCGCCAGCAGCTTGGCCATGGTCCTTACGGCGGCGAACTATGGCTACACCTTC.

The chain links TRBV7-3 to TRBJ2-1; D gene unclear. The V gene's germline CDR1 is SGHTA and CDR2 FQGTGA. Deletions cut 3 bases from V and 0 bases from J, with 12 bases between. The CDR3 contains 16 residues. CDR3 region: CASSLGYVSSYNEQFF. The CDR3 region has the DNA TGTGCCAGCAGCTTGGGCTATGTTAGCTCCTACAATGAGCAGTTCTTC.

This chain joins TRBV27 and TRBJ2-1, with D perhaps matching TRBD1 (6 bases). The CDR3 totals 14 residues. Trimming took off 5 bases at V and 2 bases at J, with 10 bases between the two ends. CDR1 is MNHEY and CDR2 is SMNVEV in the germline V gene (reference sequence). The CDR3 spells CASSPGTPYNEQFF. The CDR3 nucleotides are TGTGCCAGCAGTCCCGGGACACCCTACAATGAGCAGTTCTTC.

The rearrangement joins TRBV5-1 to TRBJ1-2, with TRBD1 matching over 8 bases. The J segment lost 2 bases and the V segment lost 4 bases, leaving 4 bases of the junction unmatched. CDR3 length: 14 residues. Germline V gene data show CDR1 as SGHRS and CDR2 as YFSETQ. CDR3 in amino acids: CASSQRQGNYGYTF. The CDR3 DNA is TGCGCCAGCAGCCAAAGACAGGGGAACTATGGCTACACCTTC.

The V and J genes are TRBV19 and TRBJ1-1, with 8 bases fitting TRBD1. The CDR3 has 14 residues. Germline V gives CDR1 LNHDA, CDR2 SQIVND (reference sequence). V trimming: 5 bases; J trimming: 3 bases; junction bases outside the gene matches: 5. The CDR3 sequence: CASSLQGAHTEAFF. CDR3 DNA sequence: TGTGCCAGTAGTCTCCAGGGGGCGCACACTGAAGCTTTCTTT. Filled out from reference TRBV19 and TRBJ1-1, the complete variable domain reads DGGITQSPKYLFRKEGQNVTLSCEQNLNHDAMYWYRQDPGQGLRLIYYSQIVNDFQKGDIAEGYSVSREKKESFPLTVTSAQKNPTAFYLCASSLQGAHTEAFFGQGTRLTVV.

J is TRBJ1-1 and V is TRBV5-1; D unresolved. The germline CDR1 and CDR2 sequences are SGHRS and YFSETQ. There are 13 residues in the CDR3. Trimming removed 1 base at V and 1 base at J, with 5 bases between. CDR3 region: CASSLWGNTEAFF. The CDR3 nucleotides read TGCGCCAGCAGCTTGTGGGGGAACACTGAAGCTTTCTTT.

The rearrangement links TRBV5-1 to TRBJ1-3, with a tentative D call TRBD1 (6 bases). This CDR3 spans 16 amino acids. V shed 0 bases and J shed 3 bases, with 13 bases lying between them. Germline loops: CDR1 SGHRS, CDR2 YFSETQ. CDR3 protein: CASSLELRGYGNTIYF. CDR3 nucleotide sequence: TGCGCCAGCAGCTTGGAACTCAGGGGCTATGGAAACACCATATATTTT.

The chain joins TRBV5-6 to TRBJ2-7; D not certain. V gave up 2 bases and J gave up 2 bases, with 11 bases separating them. CDR3 length: 14 residues. Germline V lookup: CDR1 SGHDT, CDR2 YYEEEE. The CDR3 coding sequence is TGTGCCAGCAGCTTAGAACTATTCGCCTACGAGCAGTACTTC. This gives the protein CASSLELFAYEQYF.

Turning to this clone: An end of the junction does not agree with germline; a read error may underlie this. The DNA for the CDR3 is TGTGCCAGTAGTATAGAACCGGGCCATCTCGTACGTTTT. Its protein is CASSIEPGHLVRF. The chain employs TRBV19 and TRBJ1-5; no reliable D call. The CDR3 runs to 13 residues. Looked up from germline, CDR1 is LNHDA and CDR2 is SQIVND (reference sequence).

The chain couples TRBV27 to TRBJ1-1; the D is unclear. This CDR3 has 15 amino acids. Trimming left V 4 bases short and J 6 bases short, with 18 bases between. The germline V gene encodes CDR1 MNHEY and CDR2 SMNVEV (reference sequence). The CDR3 reads CASSSDPQVTAEAFF. CDR3 sequence (DNA): TGTGCCAGCAGTTCGGACCCGCAGGTAACTGCTGAAGCTTTCTTT.

This clone has a single count. The chain combines TRBV7-9 with TRBJ1-5, with 7 bases that match TRBD1. V gave up 1 base and J gave up 5 bases; unmatched junction bases: 5. The CDR3 covers 15 residues. Looked up from germline, CDR1 is SEHNR and CDR2 is FQNEAQ (reference sequence). The chain's CDR3 is CASSLGQGAYQPQHF. CDR3 bases: TGTGCCAGCAGCTTAGGACAGGGAGCCTATCAGCCCCAGCATTTT.

The chain couples TRBV4-1 to TRBJ2-1; 9 positions match TRBD2. The V segment lost 1 base and the J segment 5 bases; nucleotides outside the gene matches: 6. The germline gives CDR1 MGHRA, CDR2 YSYEKL. The length of the CDR3 is 16 residues. CDR3 sequence: CASSQGPSGDNNEQFF. As DNA, the CDR3 is TGCGCCAGCAGCCAAGGGCCTAGCGGGGACAACAATGAGCAGTTCTTC.

This sequence joins TRBV19 and TRBJ2-7, with a possible D match to TRBD1 (6 bases). Germline CDR1 LNHDA, CDR2 SQIVND (reference sequence). V was cut by 10 bases and J by 1 base, with 20 bases left in between. This CDR3 has 15 amino acids. DNA of the CDR3: TGTGCCACCACTGCAGACAGGACATATTCCTACGAGCAGTACTTC. It translates to CATTADRTYSYEQYF.

This clone was detected only once. V is TRBV11-2 and J is TRBJ2-7; possible D gene TRBD2, 6 bases. The CDR3 is 12 residues long. V lost 1 base, J lost 6 bases, and 7 bases lay in between. The V gene's germline CDR1 is SGHAT and CDR2 FQNNGV. The chain's CDR3 is CASSLGGVEQYF. The CDR3 DNA reads as TGTGCCAGCAGCTTAGGGGGGGTCGAGCAGTACTTC.

The chain links TRBV19 to TRBJ1-5, with TRBD1 matching over 8 bases. The CDR3 has 15 amino acids. Germline V gene lookup returns CDR1 LNHDA and CDR2 SQIVND (reference sequence). V trimming: 3 bases; J trimming: 4 bases; junction bases outside the gene matches: 5. CDR3: CASSIYGQGNQPQHF. CDR3 in DNA: TGTGCCAGTAGTATCTATGGACAGGGAAATCAGCCCCAGCATTTT.